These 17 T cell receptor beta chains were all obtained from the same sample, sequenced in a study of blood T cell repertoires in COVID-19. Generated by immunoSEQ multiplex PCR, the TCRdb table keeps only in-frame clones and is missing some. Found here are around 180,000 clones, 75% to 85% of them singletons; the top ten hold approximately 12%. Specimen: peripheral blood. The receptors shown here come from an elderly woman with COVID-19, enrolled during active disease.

This CDR3 reads CATSDLGRGDYNEQFF. CDR3 bases: TGTGCCACCAGTGATTTGGGACGGGGAGACTACAATGAGCAGTTCTTC. The chain combines TRBV24-1 with TRBJ2-1; D perhaps matches TRBD2 (5 bases). Trimming stripped 0 bases from V and 3 bases from J, with 11 bases between. Germline V gene lookup returns CDR1 KGHDR and CDR2 SFDVKD. This CDR3 region has 16 residues.

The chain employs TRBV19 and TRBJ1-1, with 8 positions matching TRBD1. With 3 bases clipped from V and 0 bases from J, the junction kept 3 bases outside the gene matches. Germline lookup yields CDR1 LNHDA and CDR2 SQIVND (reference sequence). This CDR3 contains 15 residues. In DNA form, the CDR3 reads TGTGCCAGTAGTATTAGGACAGGGATGAACACTGAAGCTTTCTTT. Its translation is CASSIRTGMNTEAFF.

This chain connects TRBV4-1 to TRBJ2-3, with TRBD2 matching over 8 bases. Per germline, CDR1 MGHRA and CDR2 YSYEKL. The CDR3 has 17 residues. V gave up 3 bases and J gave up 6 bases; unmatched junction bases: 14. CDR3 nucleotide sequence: TGCGCCAGCAGCCAGTTGGGGCGGGGGGCCATGAGGGATACGCAGTATTTT. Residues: CASSQLGRGAMRDTQYF.

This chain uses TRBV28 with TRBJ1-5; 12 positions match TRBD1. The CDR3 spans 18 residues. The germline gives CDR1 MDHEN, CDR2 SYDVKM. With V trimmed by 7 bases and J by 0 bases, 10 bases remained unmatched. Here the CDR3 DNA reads TGTGCCAGCACTTCCATGGGGGACAGGGGGCGTAGCAATCAGCCCCAGCATTTT. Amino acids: CASTSMGDRGRSNQPQHF.

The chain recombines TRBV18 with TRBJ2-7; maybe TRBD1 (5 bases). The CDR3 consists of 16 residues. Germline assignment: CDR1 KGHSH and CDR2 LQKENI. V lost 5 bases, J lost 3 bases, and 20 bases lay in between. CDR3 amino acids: CASSTLPGLSNYEQYF. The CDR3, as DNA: TGTGCCAGCTCAACTTTGCCAGGGCTCAGCAACTACGAGCAGTACTTC.

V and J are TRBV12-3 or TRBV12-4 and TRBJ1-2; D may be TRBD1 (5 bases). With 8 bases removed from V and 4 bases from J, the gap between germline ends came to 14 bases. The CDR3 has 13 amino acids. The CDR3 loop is CASGTTASYGYTF. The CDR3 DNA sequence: TGTGCCAGCGGTACGACAGCCAGCTATGGCTACACCTTC.

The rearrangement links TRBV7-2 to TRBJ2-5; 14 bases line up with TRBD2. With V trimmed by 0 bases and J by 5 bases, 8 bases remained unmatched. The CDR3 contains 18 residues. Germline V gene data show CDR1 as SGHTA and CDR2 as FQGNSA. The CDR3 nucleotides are TGTGCCAGCAGCTTAGCGCAGGGACTAGCGGGAGCGGGTGAGACCCAGTACTTC. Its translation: CASSLAQGLAGAGETQYF.

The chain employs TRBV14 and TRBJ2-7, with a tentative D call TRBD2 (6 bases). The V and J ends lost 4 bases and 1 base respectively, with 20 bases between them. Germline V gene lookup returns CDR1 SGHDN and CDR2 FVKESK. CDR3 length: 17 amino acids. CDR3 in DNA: TGTGCCAGCAGCCGCTTCAGGAGGGGCAGGAGATCCTACGAGCAGTACTTC. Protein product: CASSRFRRGRRSYEQYF. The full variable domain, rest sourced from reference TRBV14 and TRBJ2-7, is EAGVTQFPSHSVIEKGQTVTLRCDPISGHDNLYWYRRVMGKEIKFLLHFVKESKQDESGMPNNRFLAERTGGTYSTLKVQPAELEDSGVYFCASSRFRRGRRSYEQYFGPGTRLTVT.

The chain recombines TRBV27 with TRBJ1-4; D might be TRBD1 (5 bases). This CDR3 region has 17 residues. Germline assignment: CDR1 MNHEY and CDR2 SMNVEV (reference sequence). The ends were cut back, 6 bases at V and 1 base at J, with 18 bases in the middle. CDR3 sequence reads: CASRATPGQGTNEKLFF. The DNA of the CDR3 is TGTGCCAGCAGGGCTACGCCGGGCCAGGGAACTAATGAAAAACTGTTTTTT.

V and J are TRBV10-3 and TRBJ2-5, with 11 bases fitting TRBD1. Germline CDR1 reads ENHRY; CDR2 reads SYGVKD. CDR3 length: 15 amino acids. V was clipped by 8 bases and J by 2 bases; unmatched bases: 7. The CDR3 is CAIGGQGARQETQYF. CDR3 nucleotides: TGTGCCATCGGAGGACAGGGGGCGCGGCAAGAGACCCAGTACTTC.

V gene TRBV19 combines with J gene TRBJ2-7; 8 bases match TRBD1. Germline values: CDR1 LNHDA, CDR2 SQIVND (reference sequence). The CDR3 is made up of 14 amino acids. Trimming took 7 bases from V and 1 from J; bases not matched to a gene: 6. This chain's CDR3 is CASKDRGGSYEQYF. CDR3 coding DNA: TGTGCCAGTAAAGACAGGGGAGGATCCTACGAGCAGTACTTC.

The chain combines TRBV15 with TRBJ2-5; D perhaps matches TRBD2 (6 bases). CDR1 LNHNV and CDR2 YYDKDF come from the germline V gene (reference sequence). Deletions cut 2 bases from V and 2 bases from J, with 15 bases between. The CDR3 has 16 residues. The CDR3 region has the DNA TGTGCCACCAGCAGACCCAAGGGGACTGGGCAAGAGACCCAGTACTTC. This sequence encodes CATSRPKGTGQETQYF.

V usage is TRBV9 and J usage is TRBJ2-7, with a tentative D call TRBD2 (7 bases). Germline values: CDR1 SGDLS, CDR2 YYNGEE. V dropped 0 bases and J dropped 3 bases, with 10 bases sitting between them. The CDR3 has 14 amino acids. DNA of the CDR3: TGTGCCAGCAGCGTAGGAGGGGGGGACTACGAGCAGTACTTC. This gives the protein CASSVGGGDYEQYF.

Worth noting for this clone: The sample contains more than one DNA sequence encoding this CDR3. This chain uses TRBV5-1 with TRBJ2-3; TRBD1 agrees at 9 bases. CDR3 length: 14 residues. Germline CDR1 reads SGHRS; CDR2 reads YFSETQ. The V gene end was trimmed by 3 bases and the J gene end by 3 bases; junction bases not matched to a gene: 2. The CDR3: CASSSGQGTDTQYF. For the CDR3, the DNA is TGCGCCAGCAGCTCGGGACAGGGTACAGATACGCAGTATTTT.

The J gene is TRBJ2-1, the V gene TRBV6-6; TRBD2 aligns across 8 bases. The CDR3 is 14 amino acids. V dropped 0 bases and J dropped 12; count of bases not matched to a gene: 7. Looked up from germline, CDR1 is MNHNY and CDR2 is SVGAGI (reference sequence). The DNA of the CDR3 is TGTGCCAGCAGTTACTCGCCTGGCACTAGCGGGCAGTTCTTC. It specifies CASSYSPGTSGQFF.

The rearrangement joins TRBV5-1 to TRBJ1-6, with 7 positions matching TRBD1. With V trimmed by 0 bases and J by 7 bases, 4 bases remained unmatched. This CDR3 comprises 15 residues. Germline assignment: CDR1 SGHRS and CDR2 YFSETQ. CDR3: CASSLGETGNSPLHF. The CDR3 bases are TGCGCCAGCAGCTTGGGAGAGACAGGGAATTCACCCCTCCACTTT.

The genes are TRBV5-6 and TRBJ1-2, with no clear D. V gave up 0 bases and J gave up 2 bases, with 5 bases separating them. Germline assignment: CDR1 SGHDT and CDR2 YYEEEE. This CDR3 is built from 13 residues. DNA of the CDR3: TGTGCCAGCAGCTTGGAGGAGAACTATGGCTACACCTTC. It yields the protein CASSLEENYGYTF.